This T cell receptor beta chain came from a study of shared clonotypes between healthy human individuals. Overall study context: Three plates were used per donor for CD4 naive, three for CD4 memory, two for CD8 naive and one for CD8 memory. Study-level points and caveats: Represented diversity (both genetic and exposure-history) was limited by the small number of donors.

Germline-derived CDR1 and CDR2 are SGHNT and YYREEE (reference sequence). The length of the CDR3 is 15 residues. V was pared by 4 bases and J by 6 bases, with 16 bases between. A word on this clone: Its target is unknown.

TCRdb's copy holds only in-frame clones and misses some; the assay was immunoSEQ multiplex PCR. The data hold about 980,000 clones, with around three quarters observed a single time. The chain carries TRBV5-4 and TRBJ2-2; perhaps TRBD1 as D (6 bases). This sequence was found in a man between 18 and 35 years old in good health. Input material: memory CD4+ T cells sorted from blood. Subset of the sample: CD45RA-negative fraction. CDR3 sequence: CASSPTGKGAGELFF. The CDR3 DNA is TGTGCCAGCAGCCCCACAGGGAAGGGCGCCGGGGAGCTGTTTTTT.